Each of the 25 T cell receptor beta chains below was sequenced from the same sample in a study of blood T cell repertoires in COVID-19. Assay used: immunoSEQ multiplex PCR; TCRdb lists only in-frame clones, some missing. This sample carries more than 85,000 clones, roughly 75% of them seen once, and the ten largest clones take 4% to 5%. The sequenced material came from peripheral blood. These receptors were taken from a woman between 50 and 59 years old with acute or convalescent COVID-19.

This clone turned up a few times. The gene calls are TRBV9 and TRBJ2-3; 8 bases line up with TRBD1. Per the germline V gene, CDR1 is SGDLS and CDR2 is YYNGEE. Trimming cost V 0 bases and J 3 bases; bases outside gene matches: 3. The CDR3 contains 15 residues. For the CDR3, the DNA is TGTGCCAGCAGCGTAGAGGGACAGGCGACAGATACGCAGTATTTT. Translated: CASSVEGQATDTQYF.

CDR3 nucleotides: TGTGCCAGCAGTCAAAGGAGGGCAGATACGCAGTATTTT. Its translation is CASSQRRADTQYF. This chain connects TRBV27 to TRBJ2-3; a possible D gene is TRBD2 (6 bases). Germline V gene data show CDR1 as MNHEY and CDR2 as SMNVEV (reference sequence). This CDR3 spans 13 amino acids. The ends were cut back, 5 bases at V and 4 bases at J, with 10 bases in the middle.

This chain joins TRBV30 and TRBJ2-3; TRBD1 aligns across 9 bases. V gave up 0 bases and J gave up 4 bases; unmatched junction bases: 8. Germline CDR1 is GTSNPN and CDR2 is SVGIG (reference sequence). The CDR3 spans 16 residues. The CDR3 spells CAWSVRWGQGPDTQYF. The CDR3 DNA is TGTGCCTGGAGTGTACGTTGGGGACAGGGACCAGATACGCAGTATTTT.

V usage is TRBV14 and J usage is TRBJ2-7; 12 bases are shared with TRBD2. The CDR3 sequence is 16 residues long. The junction had 5 bases not matched to a gene; V was cut back by 2 bases and J by 3 bases. Germline V lookup: CDR1 SGHDN, CDR2 FVKESK. CDR3 in DNA: TGTGCCAGCAGCCAAACCGGACTAGCGGGGATCTACGAGCAGTACTTC. It encodes CASSQTGLAGIYEQYF.

The gene calls are TRBV2 and TRBJ1-2, with 7 bases aligning to TRBD1. There are 13 residues in the CDR3. Per the germline V gene, CDR1 is SNHLY and CDR2 is FYNNEI. The junction had 8 bases not matched to a gene; V was cut back by 5 bases and J by 8 bases. CDR3 coding DNA: TGTGCCAGCAGTCCCCAGGGGGTGCACGGCTACACCTTC. Translation gives CASSPQGVHGYTF.

Worth noting for this clone: Here the CDR3 omits its conserved ending phenylalanine or tryptophan, so a read error is the likely source. This chain joins TRBV5-1 and TRBJ1-2; D is perhaps TRBD1 (5 bases). Germline V lookup: CDR1 SGHRS, CDR2 YFSETQ. The CDR3 length is 13 residues. The ends were cut back, 4 bases at V and 8 bases at J, with 15 bases in the middle. CDR3 sequence reads: CASSRWGGDGYTL. CDR3 nucleotide sequence: TGCGCCAGCAGCCGGTGGGGGGGTGACGGCTACACCCTC.

The genes are TRBV7-2 and TRBJ2-7; D gene uncertain. V was trimmed by 1 base and J by 2 bases, leaving 12 bases between them. CDR3 length: 15 amino acids. From germline, CDR1 is SGHTA and CDR2 FQGNSA. The CDR3 sequence: CASSLGYAATYEQYF. For the CDR3, the DNA is TGTGCCAGCAGCTTAGGGTACGCAGCGACCTACGAGCAGTACTTC.

The rearrangement links TRBV7-2 to TRBJ2-1; D is unresolved. The V gene's germline CDR1 is SGHTA and CDR2 FQGNSA. The V end lost 1 base, the J end lost 4 bases, and 11 bases lay between the germline ends. CDR3 size: 15 residues. CDR3 protein: CASSLGADLYNEQFF. In DNA form, the CDR3 reads TGTGCCAGCAGCTTAGGTGCAGACTTATACAATGAGCAGTTCTTC.

This clone was seen only once. The chain has TRBV6-2 or TRBV6-3 and TRBJ1-4; maybe TRBD1 (6 bases). The germline V gene encodes CDR1 MNHEY and CDR2 SVGEGT. This CDR3 region has 15 residues. Between the trimmed V and J ends, which lost 5 bases and 5 bases, there was a span of 15 bases. In DNA form, the CDR3 reads TGTGCCAGCAGTACCCCGGGAGGGGGAAATGAAAAACTGTTTTTT. This codes for CASSTPGGGNEKLFF.

The chain combines TRBV10-1 with TRBJ1-5; TRBD1 might be the D (5 bases). Trimming left V 6 bases short and J 5 bases short, with 11 bases between. CDR1 WNHNN and CDR2 SYGVQD come from the germline V gene (reference sequence). The CDR3 loop spans 13 amino acids. The CDR3 spells CASSGTGDQPQHF. The DNA of the CDR3 is TGCGCCAGCAGCGGGACGGGGGATCAGCCCCAGCATTTT.

The V gene is TRBV19, the J gene TRBJ1-5; no clear D. V shed 6 bases and J shed 3 bases, with 9 bases lying between them. Germline CDR1 reads LNHDA; CDR2 reads SQIVND (reference sequence). CDR3 length equals 13 residues. DNA of the CDR3: TGTGCCAGTAGGGAGGTACCCAATCAGCCCCAGCATTTT. Protein product: CASREVPNQPQHF. Based on the CDR3 plus reference TRBV19 and TRBJ1-5, the full variable domain is DGGITQSPKYLFRKEGQNVTLSCEQNLNHDAMYWYRQDPGQGLRLIYYSQIVNDFQKGDIAEGYSVSREKKESFPLTVTSAQKNPTAFYLCASREVPNQPQHFGDGTRLSIL.

The rearrangement uses TRBV6-5 and TRBJ2-7, with a weak D call TRBD1 (6 bases). This CDR3 is built from 13 residues. V was shortened by 7 bases and J by 2 bases, with 12 bases between the two germline ends. Germline V gene lookup returns CDR1 MNHEY and CDR2 SVGAGI. The CDR3 loop reads CASTSQGTYEQYF. The CDR3 coding sequence is TGTGCCAGCACCTCACAGGGAACCTACGAGCAGTACTTC.

This clone has a handful of counts. The chain employs TRBV28 and TRBJ2-3; 8 bases line up with TRBD1. CDR3 length: 15 amino acids. After removal of 4 bases from V and 2 bases from J, the junction contained 5 bases not matched to a gene. Looked up from germline, CDR1 is MDHEN and CDR2 is SYDVKM. This CDR3 is CASSSTGAHTDTQYF. DNA for the CDR3: TGTGCCAGCAGTTCGACAGGGGCACACACAGATACGCAGTATTTT. The full variable domain, rest sourced from reference TRBV28 and TRBJ2-3, is DVKVTQSSRYLVKRTGEKVFLECVQDMDHENMFWYRQDPGLGLRLIYFSYDVKMKEKGDIPEGYSVSREKKERFSLILESASTNQTSMYLCASSSTGAHTDTQYFGPGTRLTVL.

The genes are TRBV7-3 and TRBJ1-1, with 7 bases identical to TRBD1. CDR3 length: 13 amino acids. Trimming removed 1 base from V and 7 bases from J; junction bases left unmatched: 3. Germline V gene sequence: CDR1 SGHTA, CDR2 FQGTGA. Here the CDR3 DNA reads TGTGCCAGCAGCTTAAACCGGGACAGTGAAGCTTTCTTT. The encoded protein is CASSLNRDSEAFF.

The V gene is TRBV4-2, the J gene TRBJ1-6, with D uncertain. Trimming pared 2 bases from V and 6 bases from J, leaving 14 bases between. There are 16 residues in the CDR3. CDR1 LGHNA and CDR2 YNFKEQ come from the germline V gene. CDR3: CASSQHSGEGNSPLHF. As DNA, the CDR3 is TGTGCCAGCAGCCAACACAGTGGGGAGGGTAATTCACCCCTCCACTTT.

The chain employs TRBV14 and TRBJ1-1; D gene uncertain. CDR1 is SGHDN, CDR2 FVKESK, per germline. CDR3 length: 16 residues. V lost 0 bases and J 0 bases, leaving 11 bases between the germline ends. The CDR3 DNA follows: TGTGCCAGCAGCCAAGATCTCGGGAGCGTGAACACTGAAGCTTTCTTT. Translated: CASSQDLGSVNTEAFF.

The chain recombines TRBV5-1 with TRBJ1-4; no definite D call. Trimming removed 0 bases from V and 4 bases from J, with 7 bases in between. From germline, CDR1 is SGHRS and CDR2 YFSETQ. The CDR3 runs to 14 residues. CDR3 nucleotides: TGCGCCAGCAGCTTGGGTCCGAGTAATGAAAAACTGTTTTTT. Protein: CASSLGPSNEKLFF.

The chain employs TRBV7-2 and TRBJ2-5; D not resolved. The CDR3 is made up of 15 amino acids. Trimming took off 1 base at V and 2 bases at J, with 11 bases between the two ends. Germline V lookup: CDR1 SGHTA, CDR2 FQGNSA. The CDR3 nucleotides are TGTGCCAGCAGCTTAGTGGGCCAGCCACAAGAGACCCAGTACTTC. Translated, it gives CASSLVGQPQETQYF.

V is TRBV23-1 and J is TRBJ1-1; 8 bases map to TRBD1. TRBV23-1 is annotated as an ORF whose role is uncertain. The CDR3 loop spans 14 amino acids. Trimming took 8 bases from V and 3 from J; bases not matched to a gene: 8. CDR3 sequence reads: CASVSGGQDTEAFF. The CDR3, as DNA: TGCGCCAGCGTCTCAGGGGGCCAGGACACTGAAGCTTTCTTT.

The J gene is TRBJ2-7, the V gene TRBV4-2, with 9 positions matching TRBD2. Trimming at V came to 0 bases and at J to 6 bases, leaving 6 bases not matched to a gene. CDR1 and CDR2 (germline): LGHNA, YNFKEQ. This CDR3 comprises 15 residues. The chain's CDR3 is CASSQDSGGRSEQYF. The CDR3 DNA follows: TGTGCCAGCAGCCAAGATAGCGGGGGAAGGAGCGAGCAGTACTTC.

V and J are TRBV9 and TRBJ1-3; 7 bases map to TRBD1. The V gene's germline CDR1 is SGDLS and CDR2 YYNGEE. The CDR3 consists of 15 residues. Unmatched junction bases numbered 1, after V lost 1 base and J lost 0 bases. CDR3 bases: TGTGCCAGCAGCGTAAACAGGGGCTCTGGAAACACCATATATTTT. Translating gives CASSVNRGSGNTIYF.

The rearrangement uses TRBV5-6 and TRBJ2-2; no definite D call. The germline gives CDR1 SGHDT, CDR2 YYEEEE. Trimming pared 0 bases from V and 0 bases from J, leaving 9 bases between. This CDR3 has 16 amino acids. The CDR3 spells CASSLVVQTNTGELFF. CDR3 DNA sequence: TGTGCCAGCAGCTTGGTGGTACAGACGAACACCGGGGAGCTGTTTTTT.

The chain uses TRBV28 and TRBJ1-6, with 8 nucleotides matching TRBD1. Germline CDR1 and CDR2: MDHEN and SYDVKM. The V and J ends lost 1 base and 9 bases, in that order; junction bases with no gene match: 8. The CDR3 is made up of 16 amino acids. CDR3 region: CASSLLSGQGGSPLHF. The CDR3 DNA follows: TGTGCCAGCAGTTTATTGTCCGGACAGGGAGGTTCACCCCTCCACTTT.

The rearrangement joins TRBV30 to TRBJ1-1; D call uncertain. CDR1 and CDR2 (germline): GTSNPN, SVGIG (reference sequence). V was pared by 1 base and J by 7 bases, with 16 bases between. CDR3 length equals 14 residues. Here the CDR3 DNA reads TGTGCCTGGAGTGAAACGTTAGCGTCGAGTGAAGCTTTCTTT. This sequence encodes CAWSETLASSEAFF.

The chain employs TRBV6-2 or TRBV6-3 and TRBJ1-1; 7 nucleotides match TRBD1. The germline CDR1 and CDR2 sequences are MNHEY and SVGEGT. This CDR3 is 14 amino acids long. Trimming removed 2 bases from V and 3 bases from J; junction bases left unmatched: 3. The CDR3: CASSYKGADTEAFF. CDR3 DNA: TGTGCCAGCAGTTACAAGGGGGCGGACACTGAAGCTTTCTTT.